This T cell receptor beta chain stems from a study of T cell responses to AZD1222 COVID-19 vaccine. Whole-study findings and limits: Two doses of AZD1222 preceded a rise in Spike-specific TCR breadth and depth. As reported, nearly half of all spike-specific TCRs target variant regions that are unmutated. White British ancestry dominated among donors, who included more females, and clonal diversity was possibly underestimated. Across the whole spike, CD4 TCRs peaked at regions 160-218 and 743-854.

Comments on this clone: The target antigen is unknown.

Trimming cost V 6 bases and J 5 bases, with 17 bases left between them. CDR3 length: 14 amino acids. Germline CDR1 MNHEY, CDR2 SVGAGI. The protocol was immunoSEQ multiplex PCR, while the TCRdb copy is restricted to in-frame clones and leaves out a portion. The table has under 200,000 clones, around 90% seen once. This receptor was identified in an adult who received the MenACWY meningococcal vaccine as a control. Sequencing used peripheral blood, obtained 28 days after the second dose of the MenACWY control vaccine. V usage is TRBV6-5 and J usage is TRBJ2-7; D perhaps matches TRBD1 (8 bases). The chain's CDR3 is CASRPRTGRDEQYF. DNA for the CDR3: TGTGCCAGCAGGCCTCGGACAGGGAGGGACGAGCAGTACTTC.